The 5 T cell receptor beta chains presented below share a single source sample, sequenced in a study of cytomegalovirus exposure and HLA in healthy donors. PCR used 60 Vbeta primers and 13 Jbeta primers. Using immunoSEQ multiplex PCR, the repertoire was profiled, and TCRdb retains in-frame clones only, with some absent. The sample contains fewer than 140,000 clones, about 75% of which appear only once. Sequencing was carried out using PBMCs. These TCRs come from a male donor in good health and CMV-seropositive.

The rearrangement joins TRBV27 to TRBJ2-1; 7 nucleotides match TRBD1. CDR1 is MNHEY, CDR2 SMNVEV, per germline (reference sequence). The V segment lost 7 bases and the J segment 2 bases; nucleotides outside the gene matches: 11. The CDR3 covers 16 residues. The CDR3: CASNPITGVTYNEQFF. The CDR3 DNA is TGTGCCAGCAATCCTATCACAGGGGTCACCTACAATGAGCAGTTCTTC.

This chain links TRBV5-1 with TRBJ2-1; possible D gene TRBD1, 5 bases. Germline CDR1 is SGHRS and CDR2 is YFSETQ. V lost 0 bases and J 3 bases, leaving 13 bases between the germline ends. This CDR3 is built from 16 residues. As DNA, the CDR3 is TGCGCCAGCAGCTTGGCCCCAGGGTTGATCTACAATGAGCAGTTCTTC. As protein: CASSLAPGLIYNEQFF.

This clone was seen a few times. J is TRBJ2-7 and V is TRBV5-3; D is undetermined. TRBV5-3 is an open reading frame, and its role is uncertain. This CDR3 contains 14 residues. Trimming took 4 bases from V and 0 from J, leaving 11 bases between them. CDR3 sequence: CARSASESSYEQYF. In DNA form, the CDR3 reads TGTGCCAGAAGCGCCAGCGAGAGCTCCTACGAGCAGTACTTC.

This sequence joins TRBV7-8 and TRBJ1-5; D uncertain. The CDR3 loop spans 15 amino acids. The ends were cut back, 5 bases at V and 4 bases at J, with 15 bases in the middle. The germline V gene encodes CDR1 SGHVS and CDR2 FQNEAQ. The CDR3 DNA follows: TGTGCCAGCAGCAGCTTCCCGGTTGAGAATCAGCCCCAGCATTTT. Amino acids: CASSSFPVENQPQHF.

The chain recombines TRBV7-2 with TRBJ2-1; TRBD1 matches at 11 bases. The CDR3 loop spans 15 amino acids. The junction had 4 bases not matched to a gene; V was cut back by 5 bases and J by 4 bases. Germline V gene sequence: CDR1 SGHTA, CDR2 FQGNSA. CDR3 sequence: CASSRTGGTYNEQFF. The DNA of the CDR3 is TGTGCCAGCAGCCGGACAGGGGGCACTTACAATGAGCAGTTCTTC.